This T cell receptor (beta chain) was identified during a study of cytomegalovirus exposure and HLA in healthy donors. The study, taken as a whole, reports: The presence/absence work took it that sequencing depth was about the same across donors. Versus the roughly 670-donor mean, an Asian-associated ancestry cluster reportedly showed fewer N-insertions in a later analysis. Researchers counted roughly 150 TCR beta chains as cytomegalovirus-associated.

Of note for this clone: Its antigen is not identified.

The PCR had 60 Vbeta and 13 Jbeta primers. TCRdb's copy holds only in-frame clones and misses some; the assay was immunoSEQ multiplex PCR. The data show about 160,000 clones, roughly 80% seen once. The receptor was isolated from a woman between 50 and 59 years old in good health and CMV-seropositive. Source material: PBMCs.

The CDR3 DNA reads as TGTGCCAGCACCCCCAGCTCCTACGAGCAGTACTTC. This translates into CASTPSSYEQYF. The genes are TRBV28 and TRBJ2-7; D not certain. Germline CDR1 is MDHEN and CDR2 is SYDVKM. V lost 7 bases, J lost 0 bases, and 7 bases lay in between. The CDR3 is made up of 12 amino acids.